These 20 T cell receptor beta chains came from one sample sequenced in a study of blood T cell repertoires in COVID-19. Some clones are missing from TCRdb's copy, which holds only in-frame ones; the method was immunoSEQ multiplex PCR. Among about 120,000 clones listed, roughly 90% were seen once. The sequenced sample was peripheral blood. The source is a man between 35 and 55 years old with acute or convalescent COVID-19.

CDR3 bases: TGTGCCACCGCGGAGCAATGGAGGAATTCACCCCTCCACTTT. Its translation: CATAEQWRNSPLHF. J is TRBJ1-6 and V is TRBV7-3; no clear D. Looked up from germline, CDR1 is SGHTA and CDR2 is FQGTGA. This CDR3 is 14 amino acids long. V was shortened by 10 bases and J by 7 bases, with 17 bases between the two germline ends.

The CDR3 DNA reads as TGTGCCAGCAGCTTAGACGGGGGGGAAAGAGGCTACACCTTC. It translates to CASSLDGGERGYTF. The V and J genes are TRBV11-2 and TRBJ1-2; TRBD1 might be the D (5 bases). This CDR3 contains 14 residues. Germline-derived CDR1 and CDR2 are SGHAT and FQNNGV. V lost 0 bases to trimming and J lost 8 bases, with 13 bases between them.

CDR3 in DNA: TGTGCCAGCTCACCAATTAGGGACATTAACTATGGCTACACCTTC. This codes for CASSPIRDINYGYTF. This chain uses TRBV18 with TRBJ1-2, with D perhaps matching TRBD1 (6 bases). Per the germline V gene, CDR1 is KGHSH and CDR2 is LQKENI. The CDR3 totals 15 residues. V was trimmed by 2 bases and J by 1 base, leaving 11 bases between them. The full variable domain, its missing parts supplied by reference TRBV18 and TRBJ1-2, is NAGVMQNPRHLVRRRGQEARLRCSPMKGHSHVYWYRQLPEEGLKFMVYLQKENIIDESGMPKERFSAEFPKEGPSILRIQQVVRGDSAAYFCASSPIRDINYGYTFGSGTRLTVV.

This clone was detected a few times. The chain recombines TRBV5-1 with TRBJ2-3; D is possibly TRBD2 (6 bases). CDR3 size: 14 residues. Trimming removed 1 base at V and 1 base at J, with 7 bases between. Looked up from germline, CDR1 is SGHRS and CDR2 is YFSETQ. CDR3 sequence: CASSLSGGTDTQYF. In nucleotides, the CDR3 is TGCGCCAGCAGCTTGTCGGGGGGCACAGATACGCAGTATTTT. Full variable domain (missing parts from reference TRBV5-1 and TRBJ2-3): KAGVTQTPRYLIKTRGQQVTLSCSPISGHRSVSWYQQTPGQGLQFLFEYFSETQRNKGNFPGRFSGRQFSNSRSEMNVSTLELGDSALYLCASSLSGGTDTQYFGPGTRLTVL.

The chain uses TRBV19 and TRBJ1-1, with D tentatively TRBD1 (5 bases). The CDR3 is 13 residues long. Per the germline V gene, CDR1 is LNHDA and CDR2 is SQIVND (reference sequence). V lost 6 bases and J lost 4, with 12 bases in between. CDR3 coding DNA: TGTGCCAGTAGGAGGGACTATGGCACTGAAGCTTTCTTT. Its protein product is CASRRDYGTEAFF.

CDR3 in amino acids: CSATGDGNTIYF. CDR3 nucleotide sequence: TGCAGCGCGACAGGGGATGGAAACACCATATATTTT. The rearrangement joins TRBV29-1 to TRBJ1-3, with 8 nucleotides matching TRBD1. With V trimmed by 7 bases and J by 3 bases, 2 bases remained unmatched. The germline V gene encodes CDR1 SQVTM and CDR2 ANQGSEA. The CDR3 loop spans 12 amino acids.

The chain uses TRBV30 and TRBJ1-1; D perhaps matches TRBD1 (5 bases). V dropped 3 bases and J dropped 7 bases, with 15 bases sitting between them. The CDR3 contains 13 residues. Germline V gene data show CDR1 as GTSNPN and CDR2 as SVGIG (reference sequence). The CDR3 DNA follows: TGTGCCTGGAGCCCTACCCCGGGGGTTGAAGCTTTCTTT. It codes for CAWSPTPGVEAFF.

The rearrangement joins TRBV19 to TRBJ2-1, with 10 bases that match TRBD2. V trimming: 6 bases; J trimming: 9 bases; junction bases outside the gene matches: 8. This CDR3 spans 14 amino acids. Germline CDR1 is LNHDA and CDR2 is SQIVND (reference sequence). CDR3 loop: CASSKTSGTGEQFF. The CDR3, as DNA: TGTGCCAGTAGCAAAACTAGCGGGACGGGTGAGCAGTTCTTC.

The chain is built from TRBV7-3 and TRBJ1-1; possibly TRBD1 for D (5 bases). This CDR3 is 13 amino acids long. With 4 bases removed from V and 5 bases from J, the gap between germline ends came to 11 bases. Germline loops: CDR1 SGHTA, CDR2 FQGTGA. CDR3 coding DNA: TGTGCCAGCAGCTCACGGGGGGTTACTGAAGCTTTCTTT. Amino acids: CASSSRGVTEAFF.

This clone was picked up one time. The chain couples TRBV3-1 (or the pseudogene TRBV3-2) to TRBJ1-2; TRBD1 matches at 7 bases. CDR1 is LGHDT, CDR2 YNNKEL, per germline (reference sequence). Trimming removed 0 bases from V and 1 base from J; junction bases left unmatched: 5. CDR3 length: 16 amino acids. In DNA, the CDR3 is TGTGCCAGCAGCCAAGATCTGGACAGGATTAACTATGGCTACACCTTC. This gives the protein CASSQDLDRINYGYTF.

There are a few counts of this clone. The chain uses TRBV29-1 and TRBJ2-7, with a weak D call TRBD2 (7 bases). V lost 5 bases and J lost 6, with 17 bases in between. Germline values: CDR1 SQVTM, CDR2 ANQGSEA. The CDR3 sequence is 13 residues long. The CDR3 protein is CSVLSRGGFEQYF. Here the CDR3 DNA reads TGCAGCGTTCTGTCCAGGGGAGGGTTCGAGCAGTACTTC.

In its sample, this clone was seen once. The CDR3 DNA reads as TGTGCCAGTAGTATTACTAGCACAGGGGACTACGAGCAGTACTTC. Amino acid sequence: CASSITSTGDYEQYF. The J gene is TRBJ2-7, the V gene TRBV19; possible D gene TRBD1, 7 bases. Germline V gives CDR1 LNHDA, CDR2 SQIVND (reference sequence). The germline V and J ends were trimmed by 3 bases and 3 bases, with 15 bases remaining between them. CDR3 length: 15 residues.

This clone was counted once. The J gene is TRBJ1-2, the V gene TRBV30; D possibly corresponds to TRBD1 (6 bases). From germline, CDR1 is GTSNPN and CDR2 SVGIG (reference sequence). V was shortened by 0 bases and J by 0 bases, with 17 bases between the two germline ends. The CDR3 is 17 amino acids. The CDR3 region has the DNA TGTGCCTGGAGTGTAAGGGCAGGGGCCTCAACTAACTATGGCTACACCTTC. It is translated as CAWSVRAGASTNYGYTF.

V usage is TRBV7-2 and J usage is TRBJ2-7, with 12 bases fitting TRBD2. Trimming at V came to 5 bases and at J to 6 bases, leaving 14 bases not matched to a gene. Germline loops: CDR1 SGHTA, CDR2 FQGNSA. This CDR3 contains 17 residues. This CDR3 is CASSPMTSGRPPLEQYF. Here the CDR3 DNA reads TGTGCCAGCAGCCCGATGACTAGCGGGAGACCTCCCCTCGAGCAGTACTTC.

J is TRBJ1-2 and V is TRBV6-5; D not certain. CDR1 is MNHEY and CDR2 is SVGAGI in the germline V gene. The length of the CDR3 is 13 residues. The CDR3 here is CTSGKIGLRGYTF. CDR3 nucleotide sequence: TGTACTAGCGGGAAGATCGGGCTTCGGGGCTACACCTTC.

The chain employs TRBV25-1 and TRBJ2-7; TRBD2 aligns across 10 bases. The CDR3 is made up of 13 amino acids. Trimming removed 8 bases from V and 3 bases from J; junction bases left unmatched: 4. Germline values: CDR1 MGHDK, CDR2 SYGVNS. The DNA of the CDR3 is TGTGCCAGCCGGGCTAGCGGGGGCTACGAGCAGTACTTC. This codes for CASRASGGYEQYF.

The V and J genes are TRBV5-1 and TRBJ1-2, with 7 bases that match TRBD1. Germline V CDR1 and CDR2: SGHRS, YFSETQ. The CDR3 is 12 amino acids. V shed 4 bases, J shed 7 bases, and the junction held 4 bases outside the gene matches. The CDR3 is CASSVGQAGYTF. For the CDR3, the DNA is TGCGCCAGCAGCGTCGGACAGGCTGGCTACACCTTC.

The V call is TRBV5-8, the J call TRBJ2-1, with 8 nucleotides matching TRBD2. The CDR3 sequence is 15 residues long. Looked up from germline, CDR1 is SGHTS and CDR2 is YDEGEE. V gave up 6 bases and J gave up 9 bases; unmatched junction bases: 14. The CDR3 DNA sequence: TGTGCCAGCACCCTGCGGGTAGCGGGATTTGGTGAGCAGTTCTTC. It specifies CASTLRVAGFGEQFF.

The chain employs TRBV5-1 and TRBJ1-2, with D perhaps matching TRBD1 (6 bases). CDR1 is SGHRS and CDR2 is YFSETQ in the germline V gene. The CDR3 sequence is 15 residues long. Trimming pared 5 bases from V and 3 bases from J, leaving 17 bases between. DNA of the CDR3: TGCGCCAGCAGATTAAACAACAGGGACGACTATGGCTACACCTTC. This translates into CASRLNNRDDYGYTF.

This chain joins TRBV3-1 (or the pseudogene TRBV3-2) and TRBJ2-1, with a tentative D call TRBD2 (6 bases). The germline V and J ends were trimmed by 0 bases and 8 bases, with 11 bases remaining between them. CDR1 is LGHDT, CDR2 YNNKEL, per germline (reference sequence). This CDR3 spans 14 amino acids. The CDR3 coding sequence is TGTGCCAGCAGCCAAGAGGGTGGCGGGGATGAGCAGTTCTTC. Its protein product is CASSQEGGGDEQFF.